This TCR beta chain was captured in a study of T cells after yellow fever vaccination. Of note for this clonotype: A much larger clone sits a single nucleotide away, making a read error possible.

TCRdb recomputed calls from the 5' RACE reads with MiXCR, one row per CDR3 protein. The sample has some 250,000 distinct CDR3 sequences; about 3.9% are singletons. The CDR3 is made up of 14 amino acids. The germline V gene has CDR1 SGDLS and CDR2 YYNGEE. The chain combines TRBV9 with TRBJ2-1; D is unresolved. The last part of the DNA fits TRBJ2-7 better; the J call may be wrong. The sequence came from a man aged 18 to 30 who received the YFV17D yellow fever vaccine. The sequencing used PBMCs, collected 15 days after the yellow fever booster vaccination. The CDR3 DNA reads TGTGCCAGCAGCGTAGGACCCTGGAACAATGAGCAGTACTTC. Protein product: CASSVGPWNNEQYF.